This T cell receptor (beta chain) comes out of a study of glioma-infiltrating T cells after dendritic cell vaccination. General study results and limits: TCR clonality showed no direct relationship with survival. Only a small number of patients had complete blood and tumor samples.

Patients had residual fresh-frozen tumor tissue and more than two years of survival data. Primers: 60 V beta forward and 13 J beta reverse. The assay was immunoSEQ multiplex PCR, and TCRdb's table has in-frame clones only and misses some. The sample lists roughly 100,000 clones, 85% seen once, with just under 3% in the top ten. V was shortened by 2 bases and J by 11 bases, with 22 bases between the two germline ends. CDR3 length: 15 residues. Germline V gene data show CDR1 as SGHRS and CDR2 as YFSETQ. This clone was found a few times. The target antigen is unknown. The source is a human donor with glioblastoma. The V and J genes are TRBV5-1 and TRBJ1-1, with D possibly being TRBD1 (6 bases). The sequencing used blood, collected before dendritic cell vaccination. The CDR3 DNA reads as TGCGCCAGCAGCTTTGGGTTAACAGGGACCTTGATCGCTTTCTTT. It translates to CASSFGLTGTLIAFF.